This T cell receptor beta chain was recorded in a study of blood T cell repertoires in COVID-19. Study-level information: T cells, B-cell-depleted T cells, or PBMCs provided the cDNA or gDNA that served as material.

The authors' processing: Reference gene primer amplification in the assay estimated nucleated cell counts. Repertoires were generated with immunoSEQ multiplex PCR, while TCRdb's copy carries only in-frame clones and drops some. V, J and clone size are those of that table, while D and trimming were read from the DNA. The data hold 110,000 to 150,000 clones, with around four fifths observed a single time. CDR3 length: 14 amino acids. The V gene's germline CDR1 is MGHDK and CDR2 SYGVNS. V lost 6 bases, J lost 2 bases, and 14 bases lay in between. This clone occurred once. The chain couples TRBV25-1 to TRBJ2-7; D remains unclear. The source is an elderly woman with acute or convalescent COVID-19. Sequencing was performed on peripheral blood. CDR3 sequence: CASSRMVEPYEQYF. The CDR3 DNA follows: TGTGCCAGCAGCAGAATGGTCGAACCCTACGAGCAGTACTTC.